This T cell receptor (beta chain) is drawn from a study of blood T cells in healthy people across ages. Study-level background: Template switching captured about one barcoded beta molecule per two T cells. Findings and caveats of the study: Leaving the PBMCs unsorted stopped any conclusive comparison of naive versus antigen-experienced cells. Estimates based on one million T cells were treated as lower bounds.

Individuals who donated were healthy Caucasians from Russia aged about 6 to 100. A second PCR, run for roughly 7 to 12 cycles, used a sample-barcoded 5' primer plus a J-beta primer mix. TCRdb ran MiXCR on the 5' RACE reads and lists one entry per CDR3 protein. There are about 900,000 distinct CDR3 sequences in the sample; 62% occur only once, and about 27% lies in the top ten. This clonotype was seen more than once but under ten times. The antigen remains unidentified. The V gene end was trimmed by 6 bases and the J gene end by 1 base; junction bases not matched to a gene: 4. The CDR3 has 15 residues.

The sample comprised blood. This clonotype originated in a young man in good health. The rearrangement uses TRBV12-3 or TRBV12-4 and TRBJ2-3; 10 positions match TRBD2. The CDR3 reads CASRRTSGGTDTQYF. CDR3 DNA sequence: TGTGCCAGCAGGCGTACTAGCGGGGGCACAGATACGCAGTATTTT.